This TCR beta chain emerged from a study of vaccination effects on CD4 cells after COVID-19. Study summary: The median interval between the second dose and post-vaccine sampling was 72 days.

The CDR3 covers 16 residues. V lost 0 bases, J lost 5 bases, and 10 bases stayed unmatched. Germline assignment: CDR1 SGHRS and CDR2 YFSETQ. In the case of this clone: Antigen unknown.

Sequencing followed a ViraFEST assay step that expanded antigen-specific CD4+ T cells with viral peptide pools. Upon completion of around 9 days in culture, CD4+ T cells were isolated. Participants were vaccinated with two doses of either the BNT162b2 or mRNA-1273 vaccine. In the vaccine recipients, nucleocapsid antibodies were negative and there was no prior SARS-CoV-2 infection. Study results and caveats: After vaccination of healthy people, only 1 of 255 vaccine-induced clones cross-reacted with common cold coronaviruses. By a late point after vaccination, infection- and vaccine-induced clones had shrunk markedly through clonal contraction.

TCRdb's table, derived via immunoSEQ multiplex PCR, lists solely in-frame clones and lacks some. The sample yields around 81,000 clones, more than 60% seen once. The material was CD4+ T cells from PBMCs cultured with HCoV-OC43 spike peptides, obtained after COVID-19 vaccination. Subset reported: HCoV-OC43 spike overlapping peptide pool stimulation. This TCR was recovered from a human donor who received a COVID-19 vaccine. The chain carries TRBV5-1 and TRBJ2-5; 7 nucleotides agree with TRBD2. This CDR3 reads CASSLDVWGGEETQYF. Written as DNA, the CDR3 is TGCGCCAGCAGCTTGGACGTTTGGGGGGGAGAGGAGACCCAGTACTTC.